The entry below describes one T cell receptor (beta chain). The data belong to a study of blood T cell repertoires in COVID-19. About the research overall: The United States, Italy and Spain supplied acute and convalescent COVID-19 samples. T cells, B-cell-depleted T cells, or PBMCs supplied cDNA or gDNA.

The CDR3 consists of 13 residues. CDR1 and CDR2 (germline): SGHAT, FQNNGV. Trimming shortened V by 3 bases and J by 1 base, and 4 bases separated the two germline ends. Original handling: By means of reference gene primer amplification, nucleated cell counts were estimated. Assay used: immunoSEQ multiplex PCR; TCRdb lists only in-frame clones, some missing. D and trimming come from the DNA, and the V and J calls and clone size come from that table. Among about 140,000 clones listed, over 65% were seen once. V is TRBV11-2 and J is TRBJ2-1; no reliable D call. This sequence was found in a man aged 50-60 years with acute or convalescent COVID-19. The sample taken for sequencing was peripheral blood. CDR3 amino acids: CASSFQSYNEQFF. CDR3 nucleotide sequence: TGTGCCAGCAGCTTTCAATCCTACAATGAGCAGTTCTTC.